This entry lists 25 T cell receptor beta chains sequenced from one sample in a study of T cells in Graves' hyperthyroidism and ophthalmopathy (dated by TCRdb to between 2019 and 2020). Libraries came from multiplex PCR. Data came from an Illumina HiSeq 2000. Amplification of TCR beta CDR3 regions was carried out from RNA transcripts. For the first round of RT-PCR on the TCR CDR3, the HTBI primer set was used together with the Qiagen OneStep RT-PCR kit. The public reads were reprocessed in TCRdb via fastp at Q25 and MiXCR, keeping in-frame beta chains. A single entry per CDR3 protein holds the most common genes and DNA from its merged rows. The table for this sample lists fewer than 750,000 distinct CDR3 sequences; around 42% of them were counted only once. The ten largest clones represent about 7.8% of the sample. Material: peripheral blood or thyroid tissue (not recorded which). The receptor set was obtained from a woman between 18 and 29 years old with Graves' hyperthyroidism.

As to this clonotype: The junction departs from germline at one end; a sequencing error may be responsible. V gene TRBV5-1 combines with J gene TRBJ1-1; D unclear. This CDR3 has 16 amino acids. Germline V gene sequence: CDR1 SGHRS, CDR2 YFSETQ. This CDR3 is CASSFSRGGSSTEAFF. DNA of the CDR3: TGCGCTAGCAGCTTCAGCCGAGGCGGGAGTAGCACTGAAGCTTTCTTT.

The CDR3 coding sequence is TGTGCCAGCAGCCTCCCCCAGGGGGCTGGAAACACCTTC. Translating it yields CASSLPQGAGNTF. The chain uses TRBV7-9 and TRBJ1-2; 8 bases fit TRBD1. CDR1 is SEHNR and CDR2 is FQNEAQ in the germline V gene (reference sequence). The CDR3 length is 13 residues. The J segment lost 12 bases and the V segment lost 5 bases, leaving 11 bases of the junction unmatched.

Here the CDR3 DNA reads TGCAGAACCAGGGGACAGTTTAATGAAAAACTGTTTTTT. It translates to CRTRGQFNEKLFF. The V and J genes are TRBV29-1 and TRBJ1-4; 7 bases fit TRBD1. This CDR3 is built from 13 residues. Germline CDR1 is SQVTM and CDR2 is ANQGSEA.

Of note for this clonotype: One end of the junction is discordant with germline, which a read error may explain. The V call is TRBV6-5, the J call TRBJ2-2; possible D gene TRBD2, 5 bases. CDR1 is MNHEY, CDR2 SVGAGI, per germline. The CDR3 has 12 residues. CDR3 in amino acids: CASREAPGEPFF. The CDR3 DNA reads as TGTGCCAGCAGGGAAGCCCCCGGGGAGCCGTTTTTT.

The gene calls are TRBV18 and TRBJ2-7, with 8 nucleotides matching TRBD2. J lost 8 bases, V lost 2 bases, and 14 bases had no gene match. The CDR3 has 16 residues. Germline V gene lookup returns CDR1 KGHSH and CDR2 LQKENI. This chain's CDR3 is CASSPVRASGLGKQYF. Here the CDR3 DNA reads TGTGCCAGCTCACCAGTGAGGGCTAGCGGGCTTGGAAAGCAGTACTTC. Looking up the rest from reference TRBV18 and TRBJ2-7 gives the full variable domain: NAGVMQNPRHLVRRRGQEARLRCSPMKGHSHVYWYRQLPEEGLKFMVYLQKENIIDESGMPKERFSAEFPKEGPSILRIQQVVRGDSAAYFCASSPVRASGLGKQYFGPGTRLTVT.

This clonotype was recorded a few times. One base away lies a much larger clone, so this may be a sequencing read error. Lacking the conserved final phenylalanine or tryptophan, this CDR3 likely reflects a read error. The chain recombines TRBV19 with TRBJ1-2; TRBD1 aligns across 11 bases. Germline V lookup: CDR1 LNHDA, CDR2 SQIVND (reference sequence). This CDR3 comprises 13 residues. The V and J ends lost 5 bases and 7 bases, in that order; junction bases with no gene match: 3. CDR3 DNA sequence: TGTGCCAGTAGTGAGGACAGGGGGCTTGGCTACACCCTC. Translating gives CASSEDRGLGYTL.

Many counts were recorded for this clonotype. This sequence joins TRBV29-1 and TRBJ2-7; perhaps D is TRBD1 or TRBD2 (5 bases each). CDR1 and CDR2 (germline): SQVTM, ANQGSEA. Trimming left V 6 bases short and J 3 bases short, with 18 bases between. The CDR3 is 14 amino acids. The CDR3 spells CSVGDGTPGYEQYF. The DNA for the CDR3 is TGCAGCGTGGGGGACGGGACCCCGGGCTACGAGCAGTACTTC.

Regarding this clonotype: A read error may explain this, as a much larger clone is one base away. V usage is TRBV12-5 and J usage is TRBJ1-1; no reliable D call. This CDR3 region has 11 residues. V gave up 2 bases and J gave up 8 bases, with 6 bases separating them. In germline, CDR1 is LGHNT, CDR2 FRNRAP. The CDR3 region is CASGLRAEAFF. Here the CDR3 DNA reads TGTGCTAGTGGTTTGAGAGCGGAAGCTTTCTTT.

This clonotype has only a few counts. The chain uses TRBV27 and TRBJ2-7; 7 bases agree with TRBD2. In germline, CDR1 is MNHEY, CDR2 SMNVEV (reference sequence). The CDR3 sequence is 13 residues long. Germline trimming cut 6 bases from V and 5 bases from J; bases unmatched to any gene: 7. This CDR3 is CASRGGESDEQYF. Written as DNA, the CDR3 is TGTGCCAGCAGGGGAGGGGAATCGGACGAGCAGTACTTC.

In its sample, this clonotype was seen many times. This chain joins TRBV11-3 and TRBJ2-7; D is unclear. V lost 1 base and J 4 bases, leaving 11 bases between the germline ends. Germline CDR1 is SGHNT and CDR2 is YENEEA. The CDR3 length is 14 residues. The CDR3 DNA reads TGTGCCAGCAGCTTAGGCGCCACAAATTACGAGCAGTACTTC. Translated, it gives CASSLGATNYEQYF.

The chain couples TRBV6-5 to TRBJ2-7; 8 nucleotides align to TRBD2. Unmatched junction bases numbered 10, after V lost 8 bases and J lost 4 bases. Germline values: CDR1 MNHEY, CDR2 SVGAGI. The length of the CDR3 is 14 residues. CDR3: CASGGAGDVYEQYF. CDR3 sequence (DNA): TGTGCCAGCGGAGGAGCGGGGGACGTATACGAGCAGTACTTC.

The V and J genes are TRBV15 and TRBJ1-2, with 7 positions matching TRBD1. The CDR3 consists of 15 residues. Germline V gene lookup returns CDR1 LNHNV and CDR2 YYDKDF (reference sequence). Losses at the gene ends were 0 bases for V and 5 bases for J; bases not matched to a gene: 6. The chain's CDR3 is CATSRDRPTGYGYTF. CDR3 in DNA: TGTGCCACCAGCAGAGACCGTCCGACAGGGTATGGCTACACCTTC.

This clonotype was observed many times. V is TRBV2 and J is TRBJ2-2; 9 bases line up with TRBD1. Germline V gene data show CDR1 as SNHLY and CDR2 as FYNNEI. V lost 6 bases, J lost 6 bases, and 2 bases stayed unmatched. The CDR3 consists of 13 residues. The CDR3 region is CASRGQGAGELFF. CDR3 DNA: TGTGCCAGCAGGGGACAGGGTGCCGGGGAGCTGTTTTTT.

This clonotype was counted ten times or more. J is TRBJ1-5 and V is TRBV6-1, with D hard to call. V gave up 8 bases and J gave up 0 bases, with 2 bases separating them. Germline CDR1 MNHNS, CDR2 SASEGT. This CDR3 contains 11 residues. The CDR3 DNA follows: TGTGCCAGCGATAGCAATCAGCCCCAGCATTTT. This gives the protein CASDSNQPQHF.

As DNA, the CDR3 is TGTGCCAGCACCCTCGAGACAGGGTCCACTGAAGCTTTCTTT. This sequence encodes CASTLETGSTEAFF. J is TRBJ1-1 and V is TRBV7-9; 7 nucleotides match TRBD1. This CDR3 spans 14 amino acids. Germline CDR1 reads SEHNR; CDR2 reads FQNEAQ (reference sequence). V lost 7 bases to trimming and J lost 4 bases; unmatched junction nucleotides: 9.

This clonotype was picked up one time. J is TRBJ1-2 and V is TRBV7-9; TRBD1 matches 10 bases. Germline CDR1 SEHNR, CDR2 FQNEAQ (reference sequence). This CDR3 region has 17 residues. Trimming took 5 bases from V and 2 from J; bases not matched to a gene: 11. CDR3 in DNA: TGTGCCAGCAGCCCCACGGGACAGGGGTACGGAAACTATGGCTACACCTTC. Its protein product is CASSPTGQGYGNYGYTF.

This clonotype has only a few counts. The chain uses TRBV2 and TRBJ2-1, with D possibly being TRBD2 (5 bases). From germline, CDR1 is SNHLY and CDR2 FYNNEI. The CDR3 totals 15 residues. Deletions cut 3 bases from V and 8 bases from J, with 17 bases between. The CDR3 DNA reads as TGTGCCAGCAGTGAGGAACTAGGCGTATGGGATGAGCAGTTCTTC. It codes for CASSEELGVWDEQFF.

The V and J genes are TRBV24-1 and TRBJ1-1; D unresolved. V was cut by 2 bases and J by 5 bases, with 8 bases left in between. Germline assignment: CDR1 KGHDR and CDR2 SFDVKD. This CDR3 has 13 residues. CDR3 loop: CATSDSRRTEAFF. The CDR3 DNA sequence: TGTGCCACCAGTGATTCCCGGAGGACTGAAGCTTTCTTT.

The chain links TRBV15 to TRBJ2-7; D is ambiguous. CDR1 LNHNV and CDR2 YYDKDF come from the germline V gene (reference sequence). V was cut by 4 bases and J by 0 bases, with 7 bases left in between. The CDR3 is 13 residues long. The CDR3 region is CATSKDDSYEQYF. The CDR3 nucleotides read TGTGCCACCAGCAAGGACGACTCCTACGAGCAGTACTTC.

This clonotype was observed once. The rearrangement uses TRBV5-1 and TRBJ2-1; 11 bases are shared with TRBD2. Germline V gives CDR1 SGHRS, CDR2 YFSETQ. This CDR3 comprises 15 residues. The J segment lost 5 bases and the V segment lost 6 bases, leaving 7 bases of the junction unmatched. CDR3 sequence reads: CASNLAGGLNNEQFF. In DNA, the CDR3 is TGCGCCAGCAACTTAGCGGGAGGGCTAAACAATGAGCAGTTCTTC. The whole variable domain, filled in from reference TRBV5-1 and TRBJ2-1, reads KAGVTQTPRYLIKTRGQQVTLSCSPISGHRSVSWYQQTPGQGLQFLFEYFSETQRNKGNFPGRFSGRQFSNSRSEMNVSTLELGDSALYLCASNLAGGLNNEQFFGPGTRLTVL.

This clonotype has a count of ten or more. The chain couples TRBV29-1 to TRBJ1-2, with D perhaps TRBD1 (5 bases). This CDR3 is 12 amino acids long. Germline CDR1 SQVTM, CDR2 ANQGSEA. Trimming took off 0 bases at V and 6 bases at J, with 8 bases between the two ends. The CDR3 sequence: CSVEDGGDGYTF. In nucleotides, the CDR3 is TGCAGCGTTGAAGATGGGGGAGATGGCTACACCTTC.

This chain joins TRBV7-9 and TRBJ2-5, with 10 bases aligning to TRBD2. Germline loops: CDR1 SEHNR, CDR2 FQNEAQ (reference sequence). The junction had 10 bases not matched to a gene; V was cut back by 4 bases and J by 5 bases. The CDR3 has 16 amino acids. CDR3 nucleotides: TGTGCCAGCAGCTCGCAGGGGACTAGCGCGGGGGAGACCCAGTACTTC. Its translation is CASSSQGTSAGETQYF.

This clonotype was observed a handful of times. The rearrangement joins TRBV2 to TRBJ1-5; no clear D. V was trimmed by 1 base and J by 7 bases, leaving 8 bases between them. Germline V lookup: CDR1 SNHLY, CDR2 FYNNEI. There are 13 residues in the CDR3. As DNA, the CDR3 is TGTGCCAGCAGTGAAGATTCGGGGCAGCCCCAGCATTTT. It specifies CASSEDSGQPQHF.

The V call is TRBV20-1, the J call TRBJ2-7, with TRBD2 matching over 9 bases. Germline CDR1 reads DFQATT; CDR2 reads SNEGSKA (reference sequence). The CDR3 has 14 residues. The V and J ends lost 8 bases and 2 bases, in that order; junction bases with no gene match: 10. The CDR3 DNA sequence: TGCAGTTCCTTCGAGCGGGAGGTAACCTACGAGCAGTACTTC. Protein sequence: CSSFEREVTYEQYF.

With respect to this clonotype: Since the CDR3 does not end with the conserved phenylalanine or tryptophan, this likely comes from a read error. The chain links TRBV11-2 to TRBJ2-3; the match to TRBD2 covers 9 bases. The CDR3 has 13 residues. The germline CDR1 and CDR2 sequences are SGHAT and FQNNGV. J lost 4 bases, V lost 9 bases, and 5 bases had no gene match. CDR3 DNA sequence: TGTGCCAGTGGCGGGAGGGCGGCAGATACGCAGTATTCT. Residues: CASGGRAADTQYS.